Below, 26 T cell receptor beta chains from the same sample are listed, as sequenced in a study of metastatic and nonmetastatic thyroid tumors. TCRdb re-called the PCR reads through MiXCR. The table has approximately 41,000 clones, 20% to 25% seen once. Until they underwent thyroid surgery, no patient had received any treatment. The sample taken for sequencing was tumor tissue. These receptors came from a female donor with papillary thyroid cancer or a benign thyroid nodule (not recorded which). Some clones in this sample may be carry-over from other donors' samples.

This clone was counted at least ten times. The rearrangement links TRBV11-2 to TRBJ2-7; TRBD1 matches 7 bases. The CDR3 sequence is 14 residues long. After removal of 3 bases from V and 3 bases from J, the junction contained 5 bases not matched to a gene. Germline V gene sequence: CDR1 SGHAT, CDR2 FQNNGV. CDR3 nucleotide sequence: TGTGCCAGCAGCTTGACAGGGTACGACTACGAGCAGTACTTC. It is translated as CASSLTGYDYEQYF. Filled out from reference TRBV11-2 and TRBJ2-7, the complete variable domain reads EAGVAQSPRYKIIEKRQSVAFWCNPISGHATLYWYQQILGQGPKLLIQFQNNGVVDDSQLPKDRFSAERLKGVDSTLKIQPAKLEDSAVYLCASSLTGYDYEQYFGPGTRLTVT.

Relative to its sample, this clone is large. The chain combines TRBV5-6 with TRBJ2-7; 9 bases align to TRBD1. V was pared by 4 bases and J by 1 base, with 9 bases of the junction left unmatched. The CDR3 consists of 16 residues. CDR1 and CDR2 (germline): SGHDT, YYEEEE. DNA for the CDR3: TGTGCCAGCAGCCGATCCTGGGGGACAGGGTCCTACGAGCAGTACTTC. As protein: CASSRSWGTGSYEQYF.

The chain is built from TRBV28 and TRBJ1-1; no reliable D call. CDR1 and CDR2 from the germline V gene are MDHEN and SYDVKM. V was cut by 1 base and J by 0 bases, with 15 bases left in between. The CDR3 is 17 residues long. The CDR3 nucleotides read TGTGCCAGCAGTTTATTGTATCGGCATAGCTTGAACACTGAAGCTTTCTTT. It encodes CASSLLYRHSLNTEAFF.

This clone was observed a handful of times. The chain joins TRBV20-1 to TRBJ1-2; D may be TRBD1 (5 bases). Germline lookup yields CDR1 DFQATT and CDR2 SNEGSKA (reference sequence). This CDR3 is 13 amino acids long. Trimming took off 3 bases at V and 6 bases at J, with 14 bases between the two ends. The CDR3 is CSARETTGDGYTF. The CDR3 region has the DNA TGCAGTGCTAGGGAGACAACGGGGGATGGCTACACCTTC.

J is TRBJ2-7 and V is TRBV6-1; TRBD2 matches 7 bases. Germline trimming cut 6 bases from V and 3 bases from J; bases unmatched to any gene: 5. CDR1 is MNHNS, CDR2 SASEGT, per germline. This CDR3 contains 13 residues. The CDR3 DNA follows: TGTGCCAGCAGGACGGGACTACACTACGAGCAGTACTTC. Amino acid sequence: CASRTGLHYEQYF.

Of note for this clone: Sequence at one end of the junction differs from germline and may be a read error. The chain carries TRBV7-3 and TRBJ2-6; TRBD1 might be the D (5 bases). Germline assignment: CDR1 SGHTA and CDR2 FQGTGA. The length of the CDR3 is 14 residues. The CDR3 reads CASSTEPGANVLTF. DNA for the CDR3: TGTGCCAGCAGCACCGAGCCTGGGGCAAACGTCCTGACTTTC.

V usage is TRBV5-1 and J usage is TRBJ1-2; 8 bases are shared with TRBD1. The V segment lost 6 bases and the J segment 5 bases; nucleotides outside the gene matches: 12. CDR3 size: 15 residues. CDR1 is SGHRS and CDR2 is YFSETQ in the germline V gene. The CDR3 sequence is CASIRDRGWLYGYTF. CDR3 sequence (DNA): TGCGCCAGCATTCGCGACAGGGGCTGGTTATATGGCTACACCTTC.

V gene TRBV5-1 combines with J gene TRBJ2-6; D gene ambiguous. The germline V and J ends were trimmed by 0 bases and 2 bases, with 9 bases remaining between them. This CDR3 is built from 16 residues. Germline CDR1 SGHRS, CDR2 YFSETQ. CDR3 amino acids: CASSLDPSPGANVLTF. The CDR3 DNA reads as TGCGCCAGCAGCTTGGACCCCAGCCCTGGGGCCAACGTCCTGACTTTC.

This clone was detected many times. V usage is TRBV24-1 and J usage is TRBJ2-2, with TRBD1 matching 9 bases. Germline V gives CDR1 KGHDR, CDR2 SFDVKD. The CDR3 extends over 16 amino acids. The junction had 7 bases not matched to a gene; V was cut back by 3 bases and J by 6 bases. The DNA of the CDR3 is TGTGCCACCAGTGATGCCGGGACAGGGACGTCCGGGGAGCTGTTTTTT. This translates into CATSDAGTGTSGELFF.

This clone was seen ten or more times. The J gene is TRBJ1-2, the V gene TRBV7-2; a possible D gene is TRBD1 (5 bases). The CDR3 loop spans 14 amino acids. Trimming shortened V by 1 base and J by 5 bases, and 11 bases separated the two germline ends. In germline, CDR1 is SGHTA, CDR2 FQGNSA. In DNA, the CDR3 is TGTGCCAGCAGCTTAGGACAGACGTTTTATGGCTACACCTTC. Amino acid sequence: CASSLGQTFYGYTF.

This clone was found many times. The chain carries TRBV11-1 and TRBJ2-3; no firm D call. The germline V gene encodes CDR1 SGHAT and CDR2 FQDESV (reference sequence). Trimming removed 6 bases from V and 2 bases from J, with 21 bases in between. The CDR3 length is 17 residues. The chain's CDR3 is CASSLGLGWGYTDTQYF. The CDR3 nucleotides are TGTGCCAGCAGTCTTGGATTGGGGTGGGGTTACACAGATACGCAGTATTTT.

This clone has ten or more counts. The chain is built from TRBV7-2 and TRBJ1-5, with TRBD1 identical over 7 bases. There are 15 residues in the CDR3. CDR1 SGHTA and CDR2 FQGNSA come from the germline V gene. The V gene end was trimmed by 0 bases and the J gene end by 7 bases; junction bases not matched to a gene: 6. The CDR3 coding sequence is TGTGCCAGCAGCTTAGCCGCCAGGGGGGGACAGCCCCAGCATTTT. Translating gives CASSLAARGGQPQHF. Complete variable domain (other parts from reference TRBV7-2 and TRBJ1-5): GAGVSQSPSNKVTEKGKDVELRCDPISGHTALYWYRQSLGQGLEFLIYFQGNSAPDKSGLPSDRFSAERTGGSVSTLTIQRTQQEDSAVYLCASSLAARGGQPQHFGDGTRLSIL.

The table lists this clone with many counts. The V gene is TRBV7-9, the J gene TRBJ2-1, with TRBD1 as a possible D gene (6 bases). The ends were cut back, 5 bases at V and 2 bases at J, with 13 bases in the middle. The CDR3 length is 15 residues. Germline V lookup: CDR1 SEHNR, CDR2 FQNEAQ (reference sequence). The chain's CDR3 is CASSTQTGTYNEQFF. The CDR3 DNA is TGTGCCAGCAGCACCCAGACAGGAACCTACAATGAGCAGTTCTTC.

This clone occurred many times. The chain is built from TRBV20-1 and TRBJ1-5; D not resolved. Germline values: CDR1 DFQATT, CDR2 SNEGSKA (reference sequence). Trimming cost V 4 bases and J 5 bases, with 12 bases left between them. This CDR3 is built from 13 residues. The CDR3 loop reads CSANNRAYQPQHF. CDR3 in DNA: TGCAGTGCTAATAATAGGGCTTATCAGCCCCAGCATTTT.

As for this clone: Germline and junction disagree at one end, which may indicate a read error. The chain is built from TRBV13 and TRBJ2-2, with a possible D match to TRBD2 (5 bases). The CDR3 sequence is 16 residues long. Germline CDR1 and CDR2: PRHDT and FYEKMQ (reference sequence). This chain's CDR3 is CVSSFVRGLATGELFF. Here the CDR3 DNA reads TGTGTCAGCAGCTTTGTCCGCGGGTTGGCCACCGGGGAGCTGTTTTTT.

The chain has TRBV18 and TRBJ1-6; 8 bases agree with TRBD1. The V gene's germline CDR1 is KGHSH and CDR2 LQKENI. The CDR3 contains 15 residues. V lost 4 bases, J lost 6 bases, and 5 bases stayed unmatched. The DNA of the CDR3 is TGTGCCAGCTCACTATCAGGGGGCATTAATTCACCCCTCCACTTT. It is translated as CASSLSGGINSPLHF. Variable domain in full (rest from reference TRBV18 and TRBJ1-6): NAGVMQNPRHLVRRRGQEARLRCSPMKGHSHVYWYRQLPEEGLKFMVYLQKENIIDESGMPKERFSAEFPKEGPSILRIQQVVRGDSAAYFCASSLSGGINSPLHFGNGTRLTVT.

This clone was counted between two and nine times. CDR3: CSAREGGGVEKLFF. In DNA form, the CDR3 reads TGCAGTGCTAGAGAAGGAGGGGGTGTTGAAAAACTGTTTTTT. The chain joins TRBV20-1 to TRBJ1-4; D possibly corresponds to TRBD1 (6 bases). Trimming took off 0 bases at V and 7 bases at J, with 12 bases between the two ends. CDR3 length equals 14 residues. The germline gives CDR1 DFQATT, CDR2 SNEGSKA (reference sequence).

The table lists this clone with a few counts. The rearrangement joins TRBV5-1 to TRBJ1-2; no definite D call. CDR1 is SGHRS, CDR2 YFSETQ, per germline. This CDR3 spans 13 amino acids. Between the trimmed V and J ends, which lost 3 bases and 7 bases, there was a span of 13 bases. The CDR3 nucleotides read TGCGCCAGCAGCTACGACGGGGATTTTGGCTACACCTTC. Translation: CASSYDGDFGYTF. Filled out from reference TRBV5-1 and TRBJ1-2, the complete variable domain reads KAGVTQTPRYLIKTRGQQVTLSCSPISGHRSVSWYQQTPGQGLQFLFEYFSETQRNKGNFPGRFSGRQFSNSRSEMNVSTLELGDSALYLCASSYDGDFGYTFGSGTRLTVV.

On this clone itself: A much more abundant neighbour one base away suggests this may be a read error. The rearrangement uses TRBV5-1 and TRBJ2-3, with D maybe TRBD1 (6 bases). The CDR3 loop spans 15 amino acids. In germline, CDR1 is SGHRS, CDR2 YFSETQ. The CDR3 spells CSSRAGTTSTDTQYF. The CDR3 nucleotides read TGCTCCAGCAGGGCCGGGACAACCTCCACAGATACGCAGTATTTT.

Concerning this clone: The junction differs from germline at one of its ends, possibly a read error. This CDR3 is CASSLTGEHSHLHF. The DNA of the CDR3 is TGTGCCAGCAGTTTGACAGGGGAGCACTCACACCTCCACTTT. V is TRBV6-2 or TRBV6-3 and J is TRBJ1-6, with 8 bases fitting TRBD1. The CDR3 covers 14 residues. Looked up from germline, CDR1 is MNHEY and CDR2 is SVGEGT.

This clone showed up many times. The CDR3 reads CASSESSGSRQETQYF. The CDR3 DNA is TGCGCCAGCAGTGAGTCAAGCGGGAGTCGCCAAGAGACCCAGTACTTC. V gene TRBV10-2 combines with J gene TRBJ2-5; 8 bases match TRBD2. Germline V gene lookup returns CDR1 WSHSY and CDR2 SAAADI. V lost 0 bases to trimming and J lost 1 base; unmatched junction nucleotides: 4. The CDR3 has 16 residues.

This clone has at least ten counts. This same CDR3 is encoded by further DNA sequences in the sample. This rearrangement joins TRBV5-1 to TRBJ2-5, with D unclear. The germline gives CDR1 SGHRS, CDR2 YFSETQ. The CDR3 extends over 13 amino acids. V lost 4 bases to trimming and J lost 2 bases, with 9 bases between them. The CDR3 coding sequence is TGCGCCAGCAGCCCCGGCAGTCAAGAGACCCAGTACTTC. Protein product: CASSPGSQETQYF.

This clone is deemed medium-sized. The chain employs TRBV30 and TRBJ1-6; tentatively, D is TRBD1 (5 bases). Germline V gives CDR1 GTSNPN, CDR2 SVGIG (reference sequence). This CDR3 is built from 13 residues. V was clipped by 1 base and J by 8 bases, with 9 bases between them. The CDR3: CAWSASGDSPLHF. For the CDR3, the DNA is TGTGCCTGGAGTGCCTCGGGGGATTCACCCCTCCACTTT.

This clone turned up a few times. The chain uses TRBV28 and TRBJ2-3, with a weak D call TRBD1 (5 bases). This CDR3 is 15 amino acids long. CDR1 MDHEN and CDR2 SYDVKM come from the germline V gene. Trimming shortened V by 5 bases and J by 2 bases, and 14 bases separated the two germline ends. The CDR3 sequence: CASSPPTELTDTQYF. CDR3 DNA sequence: TGTGCCAGCAGTCCCCCGACAGAGCTCACAGATACGCAGTATTTT.

The rearrangement uses TRBV6-1 and TRBJ2-7; maybe TRBD1 (6 bases). CDR1 MNHNS and CDR2 SASEGT come from the germline V gene. V was trimmed by 6 bases and J by 3 bases, leaving 18 bases between them. The CDR3 has 15 amino acids. The CDR3 loop reads CASSLMGHIGYEQYF. CDR3 DNA sequence: TGTGCCAGCAGCCTGATGGGACATATAGGCTACGAGCAGTACTTC.

This clone has at least ten counts. CDR3 in amino acids: CASSPRTDREQYF. CDR3 coding DNA: TGTGCCAGCTCACCCAGGACAGACAGGGAGCAGTACTTC. This sequence joins TRBV18 and TRBJ2-7, with D possibly matching TRBD1 (6 bases). Trimming took off 3 bases at V and 7 bases at J, with 13 bases between the two ends. This CDR3 comprises 13 residues. Germline CDR1 KGHSH, CDR2 LQKENI.